Listed below are T cell receptor beta chains from one sample, sequenced in a study of blood T cell repertoires in COVID-19. The data were produced by immunoSEQ multiplex PCR, yet TCRdb's version contains in-frame clones alone and is incomplete. The data show around 380,000 clones, 80% to 90% seen once. The sequenced sample consisted of PBMCs or T cells enriched from blood (not recorded which). These TCRs come from a man in his thirties or forties who had recovered from COVID-19. Each CDR3 is given with its conserved first and last residue. A D gene is named only where the DNA matches it firmly. The size entry is marked missing in some rows and otherwise reads once, few, many or a size class.

D gene	V gene	clone size	J gene	CDR3 DNA	CDR3 protein
NA	TRBV30	NA	TRBJ1-3	TGTGCCTGGAGCCGCCTTGGGCAACCAAATGGCAACACCATATATTTT	CAWSRLGQPNGNTIYF
NA	TRBV5-1	NA	TRBJ1-2	TGCGCCAGCAGCCCGTCCGGGGGATCTGGCTACACCTTC	CASSPSGGSGYTF
NA	TRBV12-5	NA	TRBJ1-1	TGTGCTAGTGGTTTGGTACAAGGGGAGAACACTGAAGCTTTCTTT	CASGLVQGENTEAFF
TRBD1	TRBV2	NA	TRBJ1-1	TGTGCCAGCGAGGGGACAGGGGCTCTCTCGGGCACTGAAGCTTTCTTT	CASEGTGALSGTEAFF
NA	TRBV25-1	NA	TRBJ2-1	TGTGCCAGCAGTGGGTCCGGGTCCCCGACGAATGAGCAGTTCTTC	CASSGSGSPTNEQFF
TRBD1	TRBV19	NA	TRBJ1-3	TGTGCCACTGCCAGACAGGGGGAAGGAAACACCATATATTTT	CATARQGEGNTIYF
NA	TRBV28	NA	TRBJ1-5	TGTGCCAGCAGTCCGCGCGGGGGTACCTTCAATCAGCCCCAGCATTTT	CASSPRGGTFNQPQHF
NA	TRBV27	NA	TRBJ1-6	TGTGCCAGCAGGCCTGGACTGATCTATAATTCACCCCTCCACTTT	CASRPGLIYNSPLHF
TRBD2	TRBV2	NA	TRBJ2-7	TGTGCCAGCAGTGATAGCGGGACCGTAAGCTCCTACGAGCAGTACTTC	CASSDSGTVSSYEQYF
TRBD1	TRBV10-2	once	TRBJ1-1	TGCGCCAGCAGAGACAGGGGGGCTGAAGCTTTCTTT	CASRDRGAEAFF
TRBD1	TRBV6-2/TRBV6-3	NA	TRBJ2-3	TGTGCCAGCAGTTTCCACCGGGACAGGGAGACAGATACGCAGTATTTT	CASSFHRDRETDTQYF
NA	TRBV7-9	once	TRBJ2-7	TGTGCCAGCAGCTTCCCAAGAGGTGGAGCCTACGAGCAGTACTTC	CASSFPRGGAYEQYF
NA	TRBV10-1	NA	TRBJ2-3	TGCGCCAGCAGTGATATATTAGCGGATAGCACAGATACGCAGTATTTT	CASSDILADSTDTQYF
TRBD1	TRBV29-1	NA	TRBJ1-4	TGCAGCGTTGCGTCGGGACAGGGGAATGAAAAACTGTTTTTT	CSVASGQGNEKLFF
TRBD1	TRBV5-1	once	TRBJ2-1	TGCGCCAGCAGCTACCGGGACAGGGGTAATGAGCAGTTCTTC	CASSYRDRGNEQFF
TRBD1	TRBV29-1	NA	TRBJ2-1	TGCAGCGTCCCTACACAGGGGGTGGGCAATGAGCAGTTCTTC	CSVPTQGVGNEQFF
NA	TRBV4-3	NA	TRBJ2-2	TGCGCCAGCAGCCAAGAAAGAACAGTCGCCGGGGAGCTGTTTTTT	CASSQERTVAGELFF
NA	TRBV20-1	NA	TRBJ2-3	TGCAGTGCTCCCCGAGGGGATACGCAGTATTTT	CSAPRGDTQYF
NA	TRBV6-6	few	TRBJ1-1	TGTGCCAGCAGTTACAAAGGCGGGCACACTGAAGCTTTCTTT	CASSYKGGHTEAFF
NA	TRBV7-2	once	TRBJ1-5	TGTGCCAGCAGCTTAGCTGGGGGGGCGGCTCAGCCCCAGCATTTT	CASSLAGGAAQPQHF
TRBD1	TRBV5-6	NA	TRBJ1-5	TGTGCCAGCAGCTTTGGCACAGGGGGCCAGCCCCAGCATTTT	CASSFGTGGQPQHF
TRBD2	TRBV10-1	NA	TRBJ2-1	TGCGCCAGCAGTGGTTCCACCTTAGCGGGTGGCAATGAGCAGTTCTTC	CASSGSTLAGGNEQFF
NA	TRBV7-9	NA	TRBJ1-1	TGTGCCAGCAGCTTACTGGGGCAGGGGAACACTGAAGCTTTCTTT	CASSLLGQGNTEAFF
NA	TRBV5-1	NA	TRBJ2-3	TGCGCCAGCAGCGGACGGGAAGACACAGATACGCAGTATTTT	CASSGREDTDTQYF
TRBD2	TRBV10-3	NA	TRBJ2-2	TGTGCCATCAGTGATCGGGGGGGCTCCAACACCGGGGAGCTGTTTTTT	CAISDRGGSNTGELFF
NA	TRBV7-9	NA	TRBJ2-7	TGTGCCAGCAGGTCGAGTGAAAACCCCTACGAGCAGTACTTC	CASRSSENPYEQYF
TRBD2	TRBV2	NA	TRBJ2-4	TGTGCCAGCAGGATAGGGACTAGCGGAGGCCTAGCCAAAAACATTCAGTACTTC	CASRIGTSGGLAKNIQYF
NA	TRBV5-1	NA	TRBJ2-6	TGCGCCAGCAGCTCCAACGTCCAGGGGTCTGGGGCCAACGTCCTGACTTTC	CASSSNVQGSGANVLTF
NA	TRBV7-2	NA	TRBJ2-4	TGTGCCACACTAGGGATAGCCAAAAACATTCAGTACTTC	CATLGIAKNIQYF
TRBD1	TRBV28	NA	TRBJ1-2	TGTGCCAGCAGTTCGACAGGGCAAGGCTACACCTTC	CASSSTGQGYTF
NA	TRBV7-2	NA	TRBJ1-3	TGTGCCAGCAGCTTAGCGGCAGGGGTTGGAAACACCATATATTTT	CASSLAAGVGNTIYF
NA	TRBV3-1/TRBV3-2	few	TRBJ1-2	TGTGCCAGCAGCACCCAGGCAGGCCCCAACTATGGCTACACCTTC	CASSTQAGPNYGYTF
NA	TRBV7-9	NA	TRBJ1-2	TGTGCCAGCAGCTCCCCCCGAACGGGAATCTATGGCTACACCTTC	CASSSPRTGIYGYTF
TRBD1	TRBV18	NA	TRBJ1-3	TGTGCCAGCTCACCTGGGACAGGGGCTGGAAACACCATATATTTT	CASSPGTGAGNTIYF
NA	TRBV28	NA	TRBJ2-6	TGTGCCAGCAGTTTAGGGCAGGGCACCTCTGGGGCCAACGTCCTGACTTTC	CASSLGQGTSGANVLTF
NA	TRBV13	NA	TRBJ2-7	TGTGCCAGCAGCTTACGAGGCCCCTACGAGCAGTACTTC	CASSLRGPYEQYF
TRBD1	TRBV7-2	NA	TRBJ2-7	TGTGCCAGCAGCTATTGGGACAGCGCGTACGAGCAGTACTTC	CASSYWDSAYEQYF
NA	TRBV11-2	NA	TRBJ1-3	TGTGCCAGCAGCTTCAGTGGAAACACCATATATTTT	CASSFSGNTIYF
TRBD1	TRBV7-8	NA	TRBJ2-1	TGTGCCAGCAGCCCTCCCGGGACAGGGAAGTCGCAGCAGTTCTTC	CASSPPGTGKSQQFF
TRBD1	TRBV18	NA	TRBJ1-1	TGTGCCAGCTCAAGGGGGCTCCTGGAATTGGACACTGAAGCTTTCTTT	CASSRGLLELDTEAFF
NA	TRBV5-6	NA	TRBJ1-4	TGTGCCAGCAGCTTGGATAGTGGAGTCGAAAAACTGTTTTTT	CASSLDSGVEKLFF
NA	TRBV19	NA	TRBJ2-7	TGTGCCAGTGGATGGAACGGGGTCGAGCAGTACTTC	CASGWNGVEQYF
TRBD1	TRBV11-2	NA	TRBJ2-5	TGTGCCAGCAGCGCCAGGGACAGAGGACAAGAGACCCAGTACTTC	CASSARDRGQETQYF
NA	TRBV20-1	NA	TRBJ1-1	TGCAGTGCTAGTCGGGGGGGGGACACTGAAGCTTTCTTT	CSASRGGDTEAFF
NA	TRBV10-3	NA	TRBJ1-1	TGTGCCATCAGTGTCAATGAGGGCACTGAAGCTTTCTTT	CAISVNEGTEAFF
TRBD2	TRBV5-4	NA	TRBJ2-7	TGTGCCAGCAGCGACCGCAGGGAGGGCTACGAGCAGTACTTC	CASSDRREGYEQYF
TRBD1	TRBV12-5	once	TRBJ1-2	TGTGCTAGTGGCCCCCCGACAGGGCTGACTAACTATGGCTACACCTTC	CASGPPTGLTNYGYTF
TRBD1	TRBV7-9	NA	TRBJ2-1	TGTGCCAGCAGCTTAGAGGACAGGGGGCGCGGGAATGAGCAGTTCTTC	CASSLEDRGRGNEQFF
NA	TRBV6-2/TRBV6-3	NA	TRBJ2-1	TGTGCCAGCAGCTCTAGATACAATGAGCAGTTCTTC	CASSSRYNEQFF
TRBD1	TRBV7-8	NA	TRBJ1-3	TGTGCCAGCAGCGTGGGACAGAGAATAAGCTCTGGAAACACCATATATTTT	CASSVGQRISSGNTIYF
NA	TRBV3-1/TRBV3-2	few	TRBJ2-2	TGTGCCAGCAGCCGACTAGACTCAATTACCACCGGGGAGCTGTTTTTT	CASSRLDSITTGELFF
TRBD1	TRBV7-3	NA	TRBJ2-2	TGTGCCAGCAGGCCCGGGACAGAGAACACCGGGGAGCTGTTTTTT	CASRPGTENTGELFF
NA	TRBV27	few	TRBJ1-6	TGTGCCAGCAGCCCCACTGGGACATTCAATTCACCCCTCCACTTT	CASSPTGTFNSPLHF
NA	TRBV19	NA	TRBJ2-1	TGTGCCAGTAGTATTCAGGGATTCTCCTACAATGAGCAGTTCTTC	CASSIQGFSYNEQFF
TRBD1	TRBV19	NA	TRBJ1-3	TGTGCCAGTAGTCTAATTCGGACAGGGGCGGTCTCTGGAAACACCATATATTTT	CASSLIRTGAVSGNTIYF